This T cell receptor beta chain was identified in a study of persistence of HIV-infected CD4 T cells. The libraries were made with immunoSEQ version 4 in survey mode. Assay used: immunoSEQ multiplex PCR; TCRdb lists only in-frame clones, some missing. The table has 30,000 to 45,000 clones, more than 75% seen once. Study-wide findings and caveats: Antigen-responding cells were enriched for degenerate expanded CDR3beta sequences. Proviral oligoclonality tracked with TCR oligoclonality within the same sorted cells.

On this clone: Its antigen is unknown.

CDR1 and CDR2 from the germline V gene are LNHDA and SQIVND (reference sequence). V was trimmed by 1 base and J by 2 bases, leaving 10 bases between them. There are 15 residues in the CDR3. An overlapping HIV-1 Gag peptide pool stimulated these cells at 0.95 to 1 ug/peptide/mL. Sorted nonresponding memory CD4+ T cells were CD40L-negative, CD69-negative, CD45RO-high. Suppressive ART was started during chronic HIV-1 infection in these adults. J is TRBJ2-3 and V is TRBV19, with D tentatively TRBD2 (5 bases). The sequenced sample was cultured CD4+ T cells from PBMCs, obtained from a patient who received antiretroviral therapy. The clonotype originates from an adult with HIV. The donor label of this sample is uncertain. The CDR3 protein is CASSIAEGPTDTQYF. In DNA, the CDR3 is TGTGCCAGTAGTATAGCAGAGGGTCCCACAGATACGCAGTATTTT.